This T cell receptor (beta chain) stems from a study of cytomegalovirus exposure and HLA in healthy donors. Study-wide findings and caveats: Researchers reported that three CMV-associated chains were confirmed in vitro as CMV antigen-specific. In the 95 to 150 validation repertoires, roughly 94% of cluster scores exceeded 0, per a later analysis. The investigators catalogued some 150 TCR beta chains as cytomegalovirus-associated. Per published reports, the classifier diagnosed cytomegalovirus status with high specificity and sensitivity.

The CDR3 extends over 16 amino acids. With V trimmed by 2 bases and J by 9 bases, 8 bases remained unmatched. Germline lookup yields CDR1 MNHEY and CDR2 SMNVEV (reference sequence). Data came from immunoSEQ multiplex PCR; TCRdb stores just in-frame clones and leaves some out. This sample has 150,000 or so clones, with just over 85% found just once. To note about this clone: Its antigen is currently unknown.

The source of this sequence is a human donor in good health. The chain uses TRBV27 and TRBJ1-6; 9 bases line up with TRBD1. What was sequenced was PBMCs. The CDR3 reads CASSLVRGQGSSPLHF. The CDR3 coding sequence is TGTGCCAGCAGTTTAGTAAGGGGACAGGGTAGTTCACCCCTCCACTTT.